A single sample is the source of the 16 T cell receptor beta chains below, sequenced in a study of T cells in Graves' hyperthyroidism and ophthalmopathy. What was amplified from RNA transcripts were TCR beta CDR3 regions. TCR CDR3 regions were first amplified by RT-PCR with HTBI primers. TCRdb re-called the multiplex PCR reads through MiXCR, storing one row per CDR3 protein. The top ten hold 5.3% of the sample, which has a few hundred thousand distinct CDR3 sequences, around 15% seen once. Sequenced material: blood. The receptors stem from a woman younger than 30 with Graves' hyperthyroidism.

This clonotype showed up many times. The CDR3 region has the DNA TGTGCCAGCAGTCGACTAGCGGGGGCGGGAGATGATGAGCAGTTCTTC. Its protein product is CASSRLAGAGDDEQFF. The chain couples TRBV11-3 to TRBJ2-1; 12 nucleotides line up with TRBD2. This CDR3 has 16 residues. J was trimmed by 8 bases and V by 6 bases; bases with no gene match: 11. Germline lookup yields CDR1 SGHNT and CDR2 YENEEA.

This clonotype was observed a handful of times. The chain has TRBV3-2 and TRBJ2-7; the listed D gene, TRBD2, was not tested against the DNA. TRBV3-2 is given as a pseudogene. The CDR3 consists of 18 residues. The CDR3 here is CASMPHWTSGRSSYEQYF. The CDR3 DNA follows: TGTGCCAGCATGCCTCATTGGACTAGCGGGAGGAGCTCCTACGAGCAGTACTTC.

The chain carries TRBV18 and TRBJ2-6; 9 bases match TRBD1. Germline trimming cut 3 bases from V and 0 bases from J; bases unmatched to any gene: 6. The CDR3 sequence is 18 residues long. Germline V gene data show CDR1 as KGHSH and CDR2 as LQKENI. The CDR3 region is CASSPVGQGDSGANVLTF. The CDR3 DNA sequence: TGTGCCAGCTCACCGGTGGGACAGGGTGACTCTGGGGCCAACGTCCTGACTTTC.

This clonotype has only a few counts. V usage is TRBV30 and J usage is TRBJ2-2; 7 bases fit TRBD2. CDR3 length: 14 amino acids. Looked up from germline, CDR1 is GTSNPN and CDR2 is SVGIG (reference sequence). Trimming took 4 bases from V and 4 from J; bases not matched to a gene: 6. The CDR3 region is CAWKGSSGTGELFF. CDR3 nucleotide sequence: TGTGCCTGGAAAGGATCTAGCGGCACCGGGGAGCTGTTTTTT.

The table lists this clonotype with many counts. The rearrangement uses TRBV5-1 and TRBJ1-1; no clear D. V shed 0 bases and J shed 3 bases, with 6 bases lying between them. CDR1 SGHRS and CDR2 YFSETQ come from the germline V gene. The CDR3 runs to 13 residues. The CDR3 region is CASSLDGYTEAFF. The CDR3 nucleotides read TGCGCCAGCAGCTTGGATGGGTACACTGAAGCTTTCTTT.

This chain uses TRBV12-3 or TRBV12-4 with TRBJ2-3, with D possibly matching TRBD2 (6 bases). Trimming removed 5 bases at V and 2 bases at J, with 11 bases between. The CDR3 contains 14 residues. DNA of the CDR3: TGTGCCAGCAGTCAGTGGAGGGACACAGATACGCAGTATTTT. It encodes CASSQWRDTDTQYF.

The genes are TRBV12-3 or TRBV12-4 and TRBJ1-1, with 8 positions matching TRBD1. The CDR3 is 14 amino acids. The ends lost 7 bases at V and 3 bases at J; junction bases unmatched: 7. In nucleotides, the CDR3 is TGTGCCAGCATCCTAGACAGGGGTGACACTGAAGCTTTCTTT. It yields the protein CASILDRGDTEAFF.

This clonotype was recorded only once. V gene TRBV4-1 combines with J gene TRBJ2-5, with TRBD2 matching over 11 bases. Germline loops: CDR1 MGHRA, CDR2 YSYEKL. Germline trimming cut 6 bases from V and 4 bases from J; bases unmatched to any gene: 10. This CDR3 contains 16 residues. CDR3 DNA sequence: TGCGCCAGCAGACAATCATCTCTAGCGGGAGGAGAGACCCAGTACTTC. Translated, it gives CASRQSSLAGGETQYF.

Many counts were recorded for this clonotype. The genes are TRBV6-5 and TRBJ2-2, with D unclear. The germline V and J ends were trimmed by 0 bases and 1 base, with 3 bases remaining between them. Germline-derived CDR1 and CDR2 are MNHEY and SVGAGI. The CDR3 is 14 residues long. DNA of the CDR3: TGTGCCAGCAGTTACTCAGGGAACACCGGGGAGCTGTTTTTT. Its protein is CASSYSGNTGELFF.

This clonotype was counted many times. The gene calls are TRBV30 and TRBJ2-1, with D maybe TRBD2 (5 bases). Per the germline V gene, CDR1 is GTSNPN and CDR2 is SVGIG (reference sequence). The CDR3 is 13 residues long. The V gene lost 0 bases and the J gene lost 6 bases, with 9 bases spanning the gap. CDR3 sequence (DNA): TGTGCCTGGAGTGTCGGGAACCTCAATGAGCAGTTCTTC. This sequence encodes CAWSVGNLNEQFF.

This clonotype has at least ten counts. The CDR3 sequence: CASRYTFQLIYEQYF. The CDR3 nucleotides read TGTGCCAGCAGGTATACATTCCAGCTAATCTACGAGCAGTACTTC. This chain joins TRBV11-2 and TRBJ2-7; D not certain. CDR3 length: 15 residues. The V gene lost 6 bases and the J gene lost 3 bases, with 18 bases spanning the gap. Germline values: CDR1 SGHAT, CDR2 FQNNGV.

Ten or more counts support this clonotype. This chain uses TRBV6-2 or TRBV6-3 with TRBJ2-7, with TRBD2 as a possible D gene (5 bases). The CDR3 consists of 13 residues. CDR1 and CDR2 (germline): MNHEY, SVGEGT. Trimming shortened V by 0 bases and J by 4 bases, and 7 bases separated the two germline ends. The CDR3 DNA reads TGTGCCAGCAGTTACTCTACGGGATACGAGCAGTACTTC. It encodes CASSYSTGYEQYF.

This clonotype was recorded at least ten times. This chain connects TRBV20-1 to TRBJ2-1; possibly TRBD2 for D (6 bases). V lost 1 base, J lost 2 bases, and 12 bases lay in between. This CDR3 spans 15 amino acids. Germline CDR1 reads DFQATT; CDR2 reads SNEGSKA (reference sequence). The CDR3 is CSARVSASAYNEQFF. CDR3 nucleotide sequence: TGCAGTGCTAGAGTCTCGGCTAGCGCCTACAATGAGCAGTTCTTC.

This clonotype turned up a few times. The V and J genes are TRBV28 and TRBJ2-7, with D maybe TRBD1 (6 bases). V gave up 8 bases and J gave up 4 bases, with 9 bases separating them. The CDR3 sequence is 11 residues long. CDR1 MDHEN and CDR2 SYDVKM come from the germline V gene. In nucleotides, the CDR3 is TGTGCCAGCGACCAGGGGTACGAGCAGTACTTC. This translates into CASDQGYEQYF.

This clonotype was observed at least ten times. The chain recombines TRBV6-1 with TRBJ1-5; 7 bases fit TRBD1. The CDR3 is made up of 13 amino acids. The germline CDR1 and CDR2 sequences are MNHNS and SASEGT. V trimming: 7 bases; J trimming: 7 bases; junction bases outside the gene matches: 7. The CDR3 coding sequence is TGTGCCAGCATTGACAGGGCGGGACAGCCCCAGCATTTT. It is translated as CASIDRAGQPQHF.

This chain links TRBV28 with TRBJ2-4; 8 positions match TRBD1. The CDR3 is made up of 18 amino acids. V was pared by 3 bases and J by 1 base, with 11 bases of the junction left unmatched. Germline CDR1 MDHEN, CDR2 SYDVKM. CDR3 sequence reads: CASSLETGAPFAKNIQYF. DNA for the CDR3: TGTGCCAGCAGTTTGGAGACAGGGGCCCCATTCGCCAAAAACATTCAGTACTTC.